This TCR beta chain was recorded in a study of CD8 T cells in ankylosing spondylitis. Findings and limits, study-wide: Earlier literature documents some of the motif variants in reactive arthritis synovial fluid and blood. What appeared characteristic of ankylosing spondylitis blood was a TCR beta motif of eight highly homologous variants.

TCRdb re-called the 5' RACE reads with MiXCR, one entry per CDR3 protein. The sample includes approximately 88,000 distinct CDR3 sequences, roughly 10% seen only once; the top ten take under 6%. Worth noting for this clonotype: Antigen: not known.

Germline V gene sequence: CDR1 SGHVS, CDR2 FNYEAQ. The germline V and J ends were trimmed by 1 base and 1 base, with 10 bases remaining between them. CDR3 length: 15 residues. The J gene is TRBJ2-5, the V gene TRBV7-6, with D maybe TRBD1 (6 bases). This receptor was obtained from a male donor with ankylosing spondylitis or in good health (not recorded which). The specimen was blood, either unsorted or a sorted T cell fraction (not recorded which). CDR3 region: CASSLVRGPQETQYF. CDR3 DNA: TGTGCCAGCAGCTTAGTCAGGGGTCCCCAAGAGACCCAGTACTTC.